Detailed here is one TCR beta chain. One junction end disagrees with the germline gene, perhaps due to a read error. The source of the sample is a study of blood T cells in healthy people across ages. The CDR3 is 17 residues long. Germline V gene lookup returns CDR1 SEHNR and CDR2 FQNEAQ (reference sequence). Next came a second PCR, run for about 7 to 11 cycles, which used a sample-barcoded 5' primer along with a J-beta primer mix. MiXCR, run by TCRdb on the 5' RACE reads, gives a single entry per CDR3 protein. The sample has about 970,000 distinct CDR3 sequences; roughly half are singletons. The specimen sequenced was blood. This receptor was taken from a woman in her sixties or seventies in good health. V is TRBV7-9 and J is TRBJ2-1; 7 bases are shared with TRBD1. CDR3 in amino acids: CVSRPPHLQGLYNEQFF. In DNA form, the CDR3 reads TGTGTCAGCAGACCCCCTCACTTACAGGGGCTATACAATGAGCAGTTCTTC.